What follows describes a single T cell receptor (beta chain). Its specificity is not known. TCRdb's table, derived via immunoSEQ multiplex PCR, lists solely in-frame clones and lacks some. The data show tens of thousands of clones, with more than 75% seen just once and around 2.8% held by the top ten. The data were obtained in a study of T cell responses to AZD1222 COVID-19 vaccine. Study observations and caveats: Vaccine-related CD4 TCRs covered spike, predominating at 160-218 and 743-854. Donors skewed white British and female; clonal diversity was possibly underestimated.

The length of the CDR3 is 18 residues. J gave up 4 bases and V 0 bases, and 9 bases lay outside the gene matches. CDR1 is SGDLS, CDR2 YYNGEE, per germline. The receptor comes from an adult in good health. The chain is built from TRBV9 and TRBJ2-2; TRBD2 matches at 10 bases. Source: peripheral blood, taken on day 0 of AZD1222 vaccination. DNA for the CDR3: TGTGCCAGCAGCGTAGTTTCTAGCGGGAGTGGTAGCACCGGGGAGCTGTTTTTT. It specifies CASSVVSSGSGSTGELFF.